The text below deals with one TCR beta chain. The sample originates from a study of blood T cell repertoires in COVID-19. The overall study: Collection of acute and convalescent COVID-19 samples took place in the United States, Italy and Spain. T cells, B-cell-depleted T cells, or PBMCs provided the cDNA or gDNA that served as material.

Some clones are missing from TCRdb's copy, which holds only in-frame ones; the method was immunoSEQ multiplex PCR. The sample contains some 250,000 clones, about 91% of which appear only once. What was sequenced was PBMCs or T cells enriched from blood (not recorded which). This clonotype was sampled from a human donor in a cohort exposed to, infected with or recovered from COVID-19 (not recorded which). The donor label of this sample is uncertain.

DNA of the CDR3: TGTGCCAGCAGCCCGGAGGACTATGGCTACACCTTC. This encodes CASSPEDYGYTF. The chain employs TRBV7-8 and TRBJ1-2; D is undetermined. From germline, CDR1 is SGHVS and CDR2 FQNEAQ. V lost 5 bases to trimming and J lost 3 bases, with 7 bases between them. The length of the CDR3 is 12 residues.